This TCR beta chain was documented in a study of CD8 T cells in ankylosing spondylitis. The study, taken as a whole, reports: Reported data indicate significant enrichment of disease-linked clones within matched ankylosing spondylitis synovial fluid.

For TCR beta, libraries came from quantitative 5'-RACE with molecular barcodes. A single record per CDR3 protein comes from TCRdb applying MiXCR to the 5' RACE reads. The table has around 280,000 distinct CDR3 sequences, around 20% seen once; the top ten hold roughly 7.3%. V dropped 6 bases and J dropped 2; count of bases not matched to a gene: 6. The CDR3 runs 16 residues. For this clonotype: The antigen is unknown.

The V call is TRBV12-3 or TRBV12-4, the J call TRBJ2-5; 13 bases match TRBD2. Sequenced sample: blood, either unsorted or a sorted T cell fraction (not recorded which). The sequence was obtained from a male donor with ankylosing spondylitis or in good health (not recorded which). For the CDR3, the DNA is TGTGCCAGCAGCCTAGGACTAGCGGGAGCACAAGAGACCCAGTACTTC. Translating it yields CASSLGLAGAQETQYF.